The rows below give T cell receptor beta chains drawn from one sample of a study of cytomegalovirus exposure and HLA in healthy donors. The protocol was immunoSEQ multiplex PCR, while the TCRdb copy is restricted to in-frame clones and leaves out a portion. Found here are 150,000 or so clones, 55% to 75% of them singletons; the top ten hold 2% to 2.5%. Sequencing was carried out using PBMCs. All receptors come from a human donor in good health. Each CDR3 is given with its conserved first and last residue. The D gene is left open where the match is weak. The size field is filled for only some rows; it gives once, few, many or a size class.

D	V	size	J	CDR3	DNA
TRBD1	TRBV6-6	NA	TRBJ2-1	CASSTRTGGNEQFF	TGTGCCAGCAGTACACGGACAGGGGGTAATGAGCAGTTCTTC
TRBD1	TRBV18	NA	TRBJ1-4	CASSRGQEKLFF	TGTGCCAGCTCAAGGGGGCAAGAAAAACTGTTTTTT
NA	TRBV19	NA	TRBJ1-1	CASSPQDRHSTEAFF	TGTGCCAGTAGTCCCCAAGACAGGCATAGCACTGAAGCTTTCTTT
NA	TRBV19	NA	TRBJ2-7	CASSIVSGGRYEQYF	TGTGCCAGTAGTATAGTTTCGGGCGGGCGCTACGAGCAGTACTTC
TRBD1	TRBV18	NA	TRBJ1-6	CASSPDRVSSPLHF	TGTGCCAGCTCCCCTGACAGGGTGAGTTCACCCCTCCACTTT
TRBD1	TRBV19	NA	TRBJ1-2	CASSIAATGSYGYTF	TGTGCCAGTAGTATAGCCGCGACAGGGAGCTATGGCTACACCTTC
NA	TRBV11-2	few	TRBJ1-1	CASSSSPENTEAFF	TGTGCCAGCAGCTCCTCCCCAGAGAACACTGAAGCTTTCTTT
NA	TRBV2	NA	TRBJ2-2	CASRGSGELFF	TGTGCCAGCAGGGGCAGCGGGGAGCTGTTTTTT
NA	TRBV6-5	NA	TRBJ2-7	CASSYQGSSCEQYF	TGTGCCAGCAGTTACCAGGGATCCAGCTGCGAGCAGTACTTC
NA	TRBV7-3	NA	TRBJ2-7	CASSIDSNHFYEQYF	TGTGCCAGCAGCATCGACAGCAACCATTTCTACGAGCAGTACTTC
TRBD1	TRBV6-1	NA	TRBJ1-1	CASITGGSEAFF	TGTGCCAGCATTACAGGGGGGAGTGAAGCTTTCTTT
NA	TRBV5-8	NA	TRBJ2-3	CASSLGGAWSDTQYF	TGTGCCAGCAGCTTGGGCGGGGCCTGGTCAGATACGCAGTATTTT
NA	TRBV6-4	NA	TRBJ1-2	CASSDWRADYGYTF	TGTGCCAGCAGTGATTGGAGGGCTGACTATGGCTACACCTTC
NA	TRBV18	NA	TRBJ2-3	CASSPTGLADTQYF	TGTGCCAGCTCACCGACAGGTTTGGCGGATACGCAGTATTTT
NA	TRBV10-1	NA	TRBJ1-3	CASRVPYHPSGNTIYF	TGCGCCAGCAGGGTGCCCTACCATCCCTCTGGAAACACCATATATTTT
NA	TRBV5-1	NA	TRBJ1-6	CASSFQIPNSPLHF	TGCGCCAGCAGCTTCCAAATTCCCAATTCACCCCTCCACTTT
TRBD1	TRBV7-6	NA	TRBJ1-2	CASSLRQGMEYGYTF	TGTGCCAGCAGCCTAAGACAGGGGATGGAGTATGGCTACACCTTC
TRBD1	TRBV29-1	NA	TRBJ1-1	CSVETGGDTEAFF	TGCAGCGTTGAGACAGGGGGGGACACTGAAGCTTTCTTT
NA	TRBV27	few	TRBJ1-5	CASSLGTGGNQPQHF	TGTGCCAGCAGTTTAGGGACGGGGGGTAATCAGCCCCAGCATTTT
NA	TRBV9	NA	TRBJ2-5	CASSLTTQETQYF	TGTGCCAGCAGCCTAACCACCCAAGAGACCCAGTACTTC
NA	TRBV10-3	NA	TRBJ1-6	CAISEPAQVAPLHF	TGTGCCATCAGTGAGCCGGCGCAGGTCGCACCCCTCCACTTT
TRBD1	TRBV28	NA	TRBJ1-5	CASSFGTGNQPQHF	TGTGCCAGCAGTTTTGGGACAGGGAATCAGCCCCAGCATTTT
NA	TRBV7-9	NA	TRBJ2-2	CASSLASDTGELFF	TGTGCCAGCAGCTTAGCGTCGGACACCGGGGAGCTGTTTTTT
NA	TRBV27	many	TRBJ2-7	CASSLSEGYEQYF	TGTGCCAGCAGTTTATCGGAGGGTTACGAGCAGTACTTC
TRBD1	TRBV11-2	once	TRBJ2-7	CASGLGQGIPGEQYF	TGTGCCAGCGGGCTGGGACAGGGGATTCCGGGTGAGCAGTACTTC
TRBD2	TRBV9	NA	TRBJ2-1	CASSVGLAGATTSYNEQFF	TGTGCCAGCAGCGTAGGACTAGCGGGGGCCACAACCTCCTACAATGAGCAGTTCTTC
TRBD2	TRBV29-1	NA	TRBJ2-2	CSVEDGEGKSPGELFF	TGCAGCGTAGAGGACGGGGAGGGCAAAAGTCCCGGGGAGCTGTTTTTT
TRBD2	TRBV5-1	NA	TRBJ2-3	CASSLGGGSTDTQYF	TGCGCCAGCAGCTTGGGGGGGGGAAGCACAGATACGCAGTATTTT
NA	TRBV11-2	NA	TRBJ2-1	CASSFGATTRGNEQFF	TGTGCCAGCAGCTTTGGGGCTACCACAAGGGGGAATGAGCAGTTCTTC
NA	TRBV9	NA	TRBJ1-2	CASSVGGRDGYTF	TGTGCCAGCAGCGTAGGGGGCAGGGATGGCTACACCTTC
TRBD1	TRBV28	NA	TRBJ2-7	CASSLGDREVEYF	TGTGCCAGCAGCTTGGGCGACAGGGAAGTTGAGTACTTC
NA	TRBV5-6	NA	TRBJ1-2	CASSQLEGYGYTF	TGTGCCAGCAGTCAATTGGAGGGCTATGGCTACACCTTC
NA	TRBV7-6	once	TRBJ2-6	CASSAPGGSSGANVLTF	TGTGCCAGCAGTGCCCCTGGGGGCAGCTCTGGGGCCAACGTCCTGACTTTC
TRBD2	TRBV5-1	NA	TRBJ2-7	CASNPSGGSSYEQYF	TGCGCCAGCAACCCCAGCGGGGGGTCCTCCTACGAGCAGTACTTC
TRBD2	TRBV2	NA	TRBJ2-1	CASGTGLAGVEQFF	TGTGCCAGCGGCACGGGACTAGCGGGGGTCGAGCAGTTCTTC
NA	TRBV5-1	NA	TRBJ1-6	CASSLATGRGNSPLHF	TGCGCCAGCAGCTTGGCTACAGGGCGTGGGAATTCACCCCTCCACTTT
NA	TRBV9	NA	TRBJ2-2	CASSVGRTGVGELFF	TGTGCCAGCAGCGTAGGACGGACCGGGGTCGGGGAGCTGTTTTTT
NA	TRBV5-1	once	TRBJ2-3	CASSLQGHSTDTQYF	TGCGCCAGCAGCTTGCAAGGACACAGCACAGATACGCAGTATTTT
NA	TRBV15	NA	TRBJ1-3	CATSRVVGSGNTIYF	TGTGCCACCAGCAGAGTAGTCGGCTCTGGAAACACCATATATTTT
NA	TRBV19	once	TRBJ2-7	CASSKFLGKSYEQYF	TGTGCCAGTAGTAAGTTCCTAGGAAAATCTTACGAGCAGTACTTC
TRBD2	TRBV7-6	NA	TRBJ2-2	CASIELAGGAGELFF	TGTGCCAGCATCGAACTAGCGGGGGGGGCCGGGGAGCTGTTTTTT
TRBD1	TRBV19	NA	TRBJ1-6	CASSSTGGGPLHF	TGTGCCAGTAGTTCCACAGGGGGGGGACCCCTCCACTTT
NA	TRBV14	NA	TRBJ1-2	CASSQDSTGIQFGYTF	TGTGCCAGCAGCCAAGATTCTACAGGGATACAGTTTGGCTACACCTTC
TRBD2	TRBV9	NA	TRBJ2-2	CASSVRPSGGNTGELFF	TGTGCCAGCAGCGTCAGACCTAGCGGGGGGAACACCGGGGAGCTGTTTTTT
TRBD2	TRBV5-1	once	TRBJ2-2	CASSPKRGSNTGELFF	TGCGCCAGCAGCCCCAAGCGGGGGTCGAACACCGGGGAGCTGTTTTTT
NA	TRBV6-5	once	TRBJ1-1	CASSYQGSGNTEAFF	TGTGCCAGCAGTTACCAGGGATCGGGTAACACTGAAGCTTTCTTT
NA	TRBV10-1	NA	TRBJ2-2	CASSESGGNTGELFF	TGCGCCAGCAGTGAGTCGGGGGGTAACACCGGGGAGCTGTTTTTT
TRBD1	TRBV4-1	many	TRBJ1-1	CASSRGQGPNTEAFF	TGCGCCAGCAGTAGGGGGCAGGGGCCGAACACTGAAGCTTTCTTT
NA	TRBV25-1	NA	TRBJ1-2	CASSEWNRDGYTF	TGTGCCAGCAGTGAATGGAACAGGGATGGCTACACCTTC
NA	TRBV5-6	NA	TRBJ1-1	CASSLIYSPNTEAFF	TGTGCCAGCAGCTTAATCTACAGTCCTAACACTGAAGCTTTCTTT
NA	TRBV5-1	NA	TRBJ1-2	CASSLEAGTYGYTF	TGCGCCAGCAGCTTGGAGGCAGGGACTTATGGCTACACCTTC
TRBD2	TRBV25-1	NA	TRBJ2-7	CASSESLAGRYEQYF	TGTGCCAGCAGTGAAAGTCTAGCGGGGCGCTACGAGCAGTACTTC
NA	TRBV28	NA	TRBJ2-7	CASSLSPDSQTYEQYF	TGTGCCAGCAGTTTATCTCCGGACAGTCAAACCTACGAGCAGTACTTC